A single sample gave rise to the 28 T cell receptor beta chains below, sequenced in a study of CD8 T cells in Susac syndrome. RNA was extracted with the RNeasy kit, and a quantity of roughly 0.5 to 1 ug was reverse transcribed using random hexamers. In TCRdb, the immunoSEQ multiplex PCR reads were re-called with MiXCR into one record per CDR3 protein. The top ten hold 0.082% of the sample, which has around 200,000 distinct CDR3 sequences, more than 85% seen once. The sample was CD4+ T cells from PBMCs. These receptor sequences come from a human donor with multiple sclerosis.

The chain combines TRBV20-1 with TRBJ1-5; D remains unclear. Germline CDR1 is DFQATT and CDR2 is SNEGSKA (reference sequence). The CDR3 runs 14 residues. Trimming removed 4 bases from V and 0 bases from J, with 10 bases in between. CDR3 region: CSAISGYSNQPQHF. The CDR3 nucleotides are TGCAGTGCTATCTCGGGGTATAGCAATCAGCCCCAGCATTTT.

The chain has TRBV30 and TRBJ2-2, with 7 nucleotides matching TRBD1. Looked up from germline, CDR1 is GTSNPN and CDR2 is SVGIG (reference sequence). The CDR3 extends over 14 amino acids. V dropped 3 bases and J dropped 7; count of bases not matched to a gene: 8. CDR3 protein: CAWRPDRKVGELFF. The CDR3, as DNA: TGTGCCTGGAGGCCGGACAGGAAGGTCGGGGAGCTGTTTTTT. The full variable domain, rest sourced from reference TRBV30 and TRBJ2-2, is SQTIHQWPATLVQPVGSPLSLECTVEGTSNPNLYWYRQAAGRGLQLLFYSVGIGQISSEVPQNLSASRPQDRQFILSSKKLLLSDSGFYLCAWRPDRKVGELFFGEGSRLTVL.

The chain is built from TRBV3-1 and TRBJ2-2; 12 nucleotides align to TRBD1. V dropped 6 bases and J dropped 5; count of bases not matched to a gene: 1. CDR3 size: 14 residues. In germline, CDR1 is LGHDT, CDR2 YNNKEL (reference sequence). This CDR3 reads CASRGQGATGELFF. Written as DNA, the CDR3 is TGTGCCAGCAGGGGACAGGGGGCAACCGGGGAGCTGTTTTTT.

The CDR3 DNA reads TGCAGTGTCCTCCTTTGGGACAGCAATGAGCAGTTCTTC. Translating it yields CSVLLWDSNEQFF. The chain is built from TRBV20-1 and TRBJ2-1; 7 bases agree with TRBD1. Trimming took 7 bases from V and 6 from J; bases not matched to a gene: 9. CDR1 DFQATT and CDR2 SNEGSKA come from the germline V gene (reference sequence). CDR3 length equals 13 residues.

As DNA, the CDR3 is TGCAGTGTTGGGATTATGAACACTGAAGCTTTCTTT. Its protein is CSVGIMNTEAFF. The chain uses TRBV20-1 and TRBJ1-1; D gene uncertain. Looked up from germline, CDR1 is DFQATT and CDR2 is SNEGSKA (reference sequence). This CDR3 has 12 amino acids. V was shortened by 7 bases and J by 0 bases, with 9 bases between the two germline ends.

The chain combines TRBV4-2 with TRBJ1-2; D is ambiguous. This CDR3 spans 12 amino acids. The germline gives CDR1 LGHNA, CDR2 YNFKEQ. The V gene lost 1 base and the J gene lost 8 bases, with 8 bases spanning the gap. The chain's CDR3 is CASSQAPRGYTF. The CDR3 bases are TGTGCCAGCAGCCAAGCGCCAAGAGGCTACACCTTC.

The CDR3 loop reads CASSLETRGPDYEQYV. In DNA form, the CDR3 reads TGCGCCAGCAGCTTGGAGACTAGGGGACCCGACTACGAGCAGTACGTC. V and J are TRBV5-1 and TRBJ2-7; the D gene is possibly TRBD2 (6 bases). Germline CDR1 SGHRS, CDR2 YFSETQ. Trimming shortened V by 0 bases and J by 3 bases, and 16 bases separated the two germline ends. The CDR3 loop spans 16 amino acids.

The DNA of the CDR3 is TGTGCCAGTAAAAACACCCCGGGACTAGGAGGTAATGAGCAGTTCTTC. Protein product: CASKNTPGLGGNEQFF. The chain couples TRBV19 to TRBJ2-1; 8 nucleotides agree with TRBD2. The CDR3 covers 16 residues. J was trimmed by 7 bases and V by 7 bases; bases with no gene match: 15. Germline V lookup: CDR1 LNHDA, CDR2 SQIVND (reference sequence).

The chain is built from TRBV10-3 and TRBJ2-7; the match to TRBD1 covers 10 bases. The CDR3 is 15 residues long. Germline CDR1 reads ENHRY; CDR2 reads SYGVKD. Unmatched junction bases numbered 13, after V lost 11 bases and J lost 3 bases. The CDR3 spells CASWEPGTGDYEQYF. CDR3 DNA sequence: TGTGCCTCATGGGAGCCGGGGACAGGGGACTACGAGCAGTACTTC.

The V call is TRBV11-2, the J call TRBJ2-2; 10 nucleotides agree with TRBD2. CDR3 length: 17 amino acids. V gave up 3 bases and J gave up 1 base; unmatched junction bases: 5. Germline CDR1 reads SGHAT; CDR2 reads FQNNGV. The CDR3 region is CASSLSGGARNTGELFF. The CDR3 DNA reads TGTGCCAGCAGCTTGAGCGGGGGGGCCAGGAACACCGGGGAGCTGTTTTTT.

This chain joins TRBV4-2 and TRBJ2-1; D assignment may be TRBD1 or TRBD2 (5 bases each). The germline V gene has CDR1 LGHNA and CDR2 YNFKEQ. V was shortened by 4 bases and J by 5 bases, with 12 bases between the two germline ends. CDR3 size: 14 residues. The CDR3 is CASSRGTKNNEQFF. In DNA form, the CDR3 reads TGTGCCAGCAGCCGAGGGACGAAGAACAATGAGCAGTTCTTC.

The V gene is TRBV6-5, the J gene TRBJ2-6; D perhaps matches TRBD1 (5 bases). CDR3 length: 16 amino acids. Germline CDR1 is MNHEY and CDR2 is SVGAGI. V shed 4 bases and J shed 2 bases, with 12 bases lying between them. This CDR3 is CASSSSRAAGANVLTF. CDR3 in DNA: TGTGCCAGCAGTTCTTCCAGGGCCGCTGGGGCCAACGTCCTGACTTTC.

The rearrangement joins TRBV9 to TRBJ2-5; D ambiguous. Germline V gives CDR1 SGDLS, CDR2 YYNGEE. This CDR3 has 12 amino acids. V was shortened by 0 bases and J by 3 bases, with 3 bases between the two germline ends. The CDR3 sequence is CASSVAEETQYF. The CDR3 nucleotides are TGTGCCAGCAGCGTAGCTGAAGAGACCCAGTACTTC.

DNA for the CDR3: TGTGCCTGGAGTTCGGGGACAGAAGATGAAGCTTTCTTT. It encodes CAWSSGTEDEAFF. The V call is TRBV30, the J call TRBJ1-1, with 7 positions matching TRBD1. The CDR3 covers 13 residues. V was pared by 2 bases and J by 7 bases, with 7 bases of the junction left unmatched. Germline CDR1 reads GTSNPN; CDR2 reads SVGIG (reference sequence).

This clonotype was counted between two and nine times. The chain carries TRBV11-2 and TRBJ2-3; unclear D gene. V was cut by 0 bases and J by 0 bases, with 4 bases left in between. This CDR3 has 14 amino acids. Germline loops: CDR1 SGHAT, CDR2 FQNNGV. Here the CDR3 reads CASSLDLSTDTQYF. The CDR3 nucleotides read TGTGCCAGCAGCTTAGACCTCAGCACAGATACGCAGTATTTT.

This clonotype has only one observation. The CDR3 DNA sequence: TGTGCCAGCAGTGCCCAAGGGGCACCATACAATGAGCAGTTCTTC. It codes for CASSAQGAPYNEQFF. The chain uses TRBV25-1 and TRBJ2-1; tentatively, D is TRBD1 (5 bases). CDR3 length: 15 amino acids. V was cut by 4 bases and J by 4 bases, with 14 bases left in between. Germline V gene lookup returns CDR1 MGHDK and CDR2 SYGVNS.

J is TRBJ2-5 and V is TRBV20-1; D is ambiguous. Germline CDR1 reads DFQATT; CDR2 reads SNEGSKA (reference sequence). CDR3 length: 10 amino acids. The V gene lost 3 bases and the J gene lost 5 bases, with 4 bases spanning the gap. The CDR3 DNA sequence: TGCAGTGCTAGCGCGGAGACCCAGTACTTC. Residues: CSASAETQYF.

The sample holds one count of this clonotype. The V and J genes are TRBV2 and TRBJ2-3; D unresolved. This CDR3 has 15 residues. The V gene's germline CDR1 is SNHLY and CDR2 FYNNEI. V lost 6 bases to trimming and J lost 5 bases, with 18 bases between them. Written as DNA, the CDR3 is TGTGCCAGCAGCCCCTTTTCGAAACCCGAAGATACGCAGTATTTT. Amino acid sequence: CASSPFSKPEDTQYF.

This chain uses TRBV29-1 with TRBJ1-2, with 10 bases lining up with TRBD1. CDR3 length: 13 residues. Trimming cost V 4 bases and J 7 bases; bases outside gene matches: 6. Germline V gives CDR1 SQVTM, CDR2 ANQGSEA. The CDR3 DNA reads TGCAGCGTTGCTGAGACAGGGGGCGGTGGCTACACCTTC. The encoded protein is CSVAETGGGGYTF.

The chain is built from TRBV15 and TRBJ2-3; possibly TRBD2 for D (5 bases). Trimming took off 0 bases at V and 2 bases at J, with 15 bases between the two ends. The CDR3 consists of 17 residues. The germline gives CDR1 LNHNV, CDR2 YYDKDF (reference sequence). CDR3 nucleotide sequence: TGTGCCACCAGCAGAGATATTGAGGCGGGTTACACAGATACGCAGTATTTT. Translation gives CATSRDIEAGYTDTQYF.

V usage is TRBV18 and J usage is TRBJ2-3; D is unclear. The CDR3 has 13 residues. Germline CDR1 KGHSH, CDR2 LQKENI. The ends were cut back, 3 bases at V and 1 base at J, with 5 bases in the middle. The chain's CDR3 is CASSPWGTDTQYF. Written as DNA, the CDR3 is TGTGCCAGCTCACCTTGGGGCACAGATACGCAGTATTTT.

The chain is built from TRBV3-1 and TRBJ1-1; 8 nucleotides agree with TRBD1. Trimming removed 4 bases from V and 0 bases from J; junction bases left unmatched: 1. Germline V gene lookup returns CDR1 LGHDT and CDR2 YNNKEL (reference sequence). There are 14 residues in the CDR3. The CDR3 region is CASSRGQVNTEAFF. The CDR3 DNA follows: TGTGCCAGCAGCCGGGGACAGGTGAACACTGAAGCTTTCTTT.

The chain is built from TRBV5-5 and TRBJ2-7, with 10 bases aligning to TRBD1. Germline-derived CDR1 and CDR2 are SGHKS and YYEKEE (reference sequence). The V segment lost 4 bases and the J segment 3 bases; nucleotides outside the gene matches: 7. The CDR3 is 15 amino acids. As DNA, the CDR3 is TGTGCCAGCAGCCTATCCGGGACAGGGGTCTACGAGCAGTACGTC. Amino acid sequence: CASSLSGTGVYEQYV.

This rearrangement joins TRBV20-1 to TRBJ2-1; 8 nucleotides align to TRBD1. The CDR3 extends over 13 amino acids. Germline CDR1 DFQATT, CDR2 SNEGSKA (reference sequence). Unmatched junction bases numbered 6, after V lost 6 bases and J lost 5 bases. The CDR3 DNA reads TGCAGTGCCCGACAGGGGTTTGACAATGAGCAGTTCTTC. Protein product: CSARQGFDNEQFF.

The CDR3 DNA reads TGTGCCAGCAGTTACCCGCGTTCCGGGCAAGAGACCCAGTACTTC. It translates to CASSYPRSGQETQYF. This sequence joins TRBV6-6 and TRBJ2-5; D is unclear. V gave up 2 bases and J gave up 2 bases, with 12 bases separating them. Per the germline V gene, CDR1 is MNHNY and CDR2 is SVGAGI (reference sequence). CDR3 length: 15 residues.

The V gene is TRBV7-2, the J gene TRBJ1-1; D might be TRBD1 (5 bases). Trimming stripped 1 base from V and 4 bases from J, with 13 bases between. Germline loops: CDR1 SGHTA, CDR2 FQGNSA. The CDR3 is made up of 15 amino acids. This chain's CDR3 is CASSLGRGVGTEAFF. The CDR3 nucleotides are TGTGCCAGCAGCTTAGGTCGGGGGGTAGGCACTGAAGCTTTCTTT.

The V gene is TRBV29-1, the J gene TRBJ2-3; TRBD2 matches 7 bases. The germline CDR1 and CDR2 sequences are SQVTM and ANQGSEA. The CDR3 contains 14 residues. J was trimmed by 8 bases and V by 4 bases; bases with no gene match: 12. This chain's CDR3 is CSVAPGGGPATQYF. CDR3 DNA sequence: TGCAGCGTTGCGCCTGGGGGGGGTCCAGCTACGCAGTATTTT.

The chain carries TRBV2 and TRBJ2-5; 12 positions match TRBD2. Trimming removed 6 bases from V and 3 bases from J; junction bases left unmatched: 5. Germline lookup yields CDR1 SNHLY and CDR2 FYNNEI. The CDR3 consists of 15 residues. For the CDR3, the DNA is TGTGCCAGCAGCCCTAGCGGGGGGGAAGAAGAGACCCAGTACTTC. It specifies CASSPSGGEEETQYF.